The entry below describes one T cell receptor beta chain. This clone was picked up a small number of times. This clone's antigen is unknown. Base qualities are not provided; no much larger clone lies one nucleotide away. The CDR3 starts with the cysteine, ends with the phenylalanine, and has 15 residues. Of all the DNA, just the CDR3 is kept, 45 bases in frame from base 1. V and J are truncated by 0 bases and 4 bases respectively, leaving an intervening sequence of 12 bases. CDR1 MGHRA and CDR2 YSYEKL were looked up in the germline V gene. The sample comes from a study of OX40 agonist ivuxolimab in advanced cancers. A note on the overall study: Ivuxolimab was a fully human IgG2 agonistic monoclonal antibody targeting the costimulatory receptor OX40 (CD134). Intravenous ivuxolimab was administered to patients every 2 weeks at six dose levels: 0.01, 0.1, 0.3, 1.5, 3 and 10 mg/kg. Of the roughly 54 dose-escalation patients, hepatocellular carcinoma was present in around 20, melanoma in some 15, renal cell carcinoma in 9 and head and neck cancer in 9. A male proportion of 70% to 90% and a mean age of approximately 62 years, ranging from 23 to 79, were recorded for the dose-escalation cohort. Patients were allowed to have had prior anti-PD-1, anti-PD-L1 or anti-CTLA-4 therapy, and approximately 41% of the dose-escalation patients had previously received checkpoint inhibitors. Partial responses were achieved by three dose-escalation patients, of whom one had hepatocellular carcinoma and two had cutaneous melanoma. The purpose of peripheral TCRbeta sequencing was to test whether ivuxolimab changed TCR sequence diversity and led to clonal T-cell expansion. The monotherapy dose-escalation portion (N ≈ 50 patients) of the phase I ivuxolimab trial is reported in the paper. What the authors observed across the whole study: Low levels of normalized T-cell clonal expansion were also seen in some patients who did not respond. In the 0.1-3.0 mg/kg groups, partial responders were among the patients with the lowest normalized peripheral clonal expansion, particularly in CD8+ T cells. At doses of 0.1 to 3.0 mg/kg, clonal expansion of both CD4+ and CD8+ T cells in blood was seen between baseline and week 6. After ivuxolimab, CD8+ T cells had more expanded clones than CD4+ T cells on average. Which antigens the clonally expanded peripheral T cells were specific for was not determined.

Genomic DNA was isolated from the sorted cells so that the TCRbeta CDR3 region could be sequenced. The immunoSEQ Assay was used for sequencing of TCRbeta CDR3 regions. In its TCRdb copy, this immuneACCESS table keeps in-frame sequences only and misses some clones. Where compared with another copy, unresolved V genes explain less than half of these, and the others have no known cause. The sample table holds about 29,000 clones, of which approximately 78% were seen once. 21% of the sample lies in the top ten. Patients with a history of autoimmune disease or receiving systemic immunosuppression were excluded from the trial. Peripheral blood for TCR sequencing was collected from all dose cohorts at baseline, on cycle 4 day 1, and on cycle 7 day 1. Samples came from an open-label, multicenter, first-in-human phase I dose-escalation trial of ivuxolimab. The trial enrolled adults with locally advanced or metastatic head and neck squamous cell, hepatocellular, melanoma or renal cell carcinoma. Before TCR sequencing, CD4+ and CD8+ T cells were separately sorted from peripheral blood.

The sample was CD4+ or CD8+ T cells sorted from blood, taken in a trial of the OX40 agonist ivuxolimab. The receptor's source is an adult with an advanced solid tumor such as melanoma, head and neck, liver or kidney cancer. The chain is made from TRBV4-1 and TRBJ2-5; a tentative D call is TRBD1 (5 bases match). The DNA reads as follows: TGCGCCAGCAGCCAAGATAGGGGAAGTGGAGAGACCCAGTACTTC. This yields the protein CASSQDRGSGETQYF.